The next 2 T cell receptor beta chains were all read from a single sample in a study of early T cells in non-severe SARS-CoV-2 infection. Using its own MiXCR run on the 5' RACE reads, TCRdb lists one record per CDR3 protein. The profile shows 56,000 or so distinct CDR3 sequences, about 14% of them singletons. This specimen was whole blood, taken at baseline. All receptors derive from an adult who was a healthcare worker with PCR-confirmed SARS-CoV-2 infection or an uninfected control (not recorded which).

This chain joins TRBV19 and TRBJ1-5; maybe TRBD1 (5 bases). CDR3 size: 16 residues. Germline lookup yields CDR1 LNHDA and CDR2 SQIVND (reference sequence). V was cut by 0 bases and J by 2 bases, with 11 bases left in between. The CDR3 sequence: CASSIDPQVGNQPQHF. CDR3 in DNA: TGTGCCAGTAGTATAGATCCACAGGTCGGCAATCAGCCCCAGCATTTT.

The rearrangement joins TRBV29-1 to TRBJ2-3, with 10 positions matching TRBD2. Trimming at V came to 6 bases and at J to 5 bases, leaving 11 bases not matched to a gene. The CDR3 is 15 residues long. Germline V CDR1 and CDR2: SQVTM, ANQGSEA. CDR3 amino acids: CSVPGRRTSGDTQYF. As DNA, the CDR3 is TGCAGCGTCCCCGGGAGGAGGACTAGCGGAGATACGCAGTATTTT.